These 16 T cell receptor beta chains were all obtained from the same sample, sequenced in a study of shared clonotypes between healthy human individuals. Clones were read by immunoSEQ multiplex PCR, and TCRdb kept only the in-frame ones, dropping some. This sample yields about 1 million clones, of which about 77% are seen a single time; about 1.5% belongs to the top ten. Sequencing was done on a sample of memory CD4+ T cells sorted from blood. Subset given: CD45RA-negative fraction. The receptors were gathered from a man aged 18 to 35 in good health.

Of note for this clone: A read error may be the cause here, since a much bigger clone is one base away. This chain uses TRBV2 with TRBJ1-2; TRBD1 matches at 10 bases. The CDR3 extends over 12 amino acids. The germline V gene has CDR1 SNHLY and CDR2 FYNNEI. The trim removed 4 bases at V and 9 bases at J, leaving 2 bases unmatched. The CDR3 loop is CASSGDRGSYTF. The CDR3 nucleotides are TGTGCCAGCAGTGGGGACAGGGGAAGCTACACCTTC. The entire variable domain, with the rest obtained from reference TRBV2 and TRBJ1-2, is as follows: EPEVTQTPSHQVTQMGQEVILRCVPISNHLYFYWYRQILGQKVEFLVSFYNNEISEKSEIFDDQFSVERPDGSNFTLKIRSTKLEDSAMYFCASSGDRGSYTFGSGTRLTVV.

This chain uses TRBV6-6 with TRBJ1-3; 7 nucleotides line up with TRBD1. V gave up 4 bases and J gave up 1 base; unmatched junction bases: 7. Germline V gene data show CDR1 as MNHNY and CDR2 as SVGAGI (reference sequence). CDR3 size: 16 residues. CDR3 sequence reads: CASSSGTEFSGNTIYF. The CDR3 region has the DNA TGTGCCAGCAGTTCGGGGACAGAATTTTCTGGAAACACCATATATTTT.

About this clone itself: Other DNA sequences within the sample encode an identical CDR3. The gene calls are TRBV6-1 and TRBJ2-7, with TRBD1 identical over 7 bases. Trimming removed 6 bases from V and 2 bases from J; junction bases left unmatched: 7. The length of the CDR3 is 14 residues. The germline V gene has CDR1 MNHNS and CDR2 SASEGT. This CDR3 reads CASSARDRTYEQYF. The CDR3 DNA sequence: TGTGCCAGCAGCGCCCGGGACAGAACCTACGAGCAGTACTTC.

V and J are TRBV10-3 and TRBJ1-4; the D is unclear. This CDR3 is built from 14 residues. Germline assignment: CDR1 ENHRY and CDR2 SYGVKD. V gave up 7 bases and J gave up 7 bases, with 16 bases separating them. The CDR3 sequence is CAINVGGIGEKLFF. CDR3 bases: TGTGCCATCAATGTCGGAGGCATTGGTGAAAAACTGTTTTTT.

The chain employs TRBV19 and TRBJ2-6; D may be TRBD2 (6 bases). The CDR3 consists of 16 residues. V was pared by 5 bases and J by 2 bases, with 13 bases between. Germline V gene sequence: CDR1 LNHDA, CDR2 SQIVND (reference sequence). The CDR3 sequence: CASSGRGKPGANVLTF. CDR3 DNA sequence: TGTGCCAGTAGTGGGCGGGGTAAGCCTGGGGCCAACGTCCTGACTTTC.

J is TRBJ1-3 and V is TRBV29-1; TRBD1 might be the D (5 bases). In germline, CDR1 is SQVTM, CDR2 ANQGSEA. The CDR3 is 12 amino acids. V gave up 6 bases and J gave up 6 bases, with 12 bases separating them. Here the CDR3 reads CSVPGPLNTIYF. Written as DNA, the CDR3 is TGCAGCGTGCCGGGACCGCTAAACACCATATATTTT.

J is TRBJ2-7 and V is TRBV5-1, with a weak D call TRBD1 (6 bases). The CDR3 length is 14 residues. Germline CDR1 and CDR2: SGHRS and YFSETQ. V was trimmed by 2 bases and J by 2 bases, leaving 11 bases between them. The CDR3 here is CASSFPGEPYEQYF. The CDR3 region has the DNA TGCGCCAGCAGCTTTCCAGGGGAGCCCTACGAGCAGTACTTC. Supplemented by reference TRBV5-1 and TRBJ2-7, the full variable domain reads KAGVTQTPRYLIKTRGQQVTLSCSPISGHRSVSWYQQTPGQGLQFLFEYFSETQRNKGNFPGRFSGRQFSNSRSEMNVSTLELGDSALYLCASSFPGEPYEQYFGPGTRLTVT.

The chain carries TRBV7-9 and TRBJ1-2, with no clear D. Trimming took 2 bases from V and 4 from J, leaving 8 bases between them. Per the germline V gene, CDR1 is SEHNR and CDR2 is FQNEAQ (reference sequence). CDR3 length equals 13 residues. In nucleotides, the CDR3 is TGTGCCAGCAGCTTACCAGTTTCCTATGGCTACACCTTC. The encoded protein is CASSLPVSYGYTF.

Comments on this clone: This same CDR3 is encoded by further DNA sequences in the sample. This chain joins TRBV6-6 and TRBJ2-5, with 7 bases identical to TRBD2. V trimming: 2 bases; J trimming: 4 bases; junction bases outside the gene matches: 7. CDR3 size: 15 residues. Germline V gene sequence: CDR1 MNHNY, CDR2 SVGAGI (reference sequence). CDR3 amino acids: CASSYGGGGRETQYF. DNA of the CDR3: TGTGCCAGCAGTTACGGCGGGGGAGGGAGAGAGACCCAGTACTTC.

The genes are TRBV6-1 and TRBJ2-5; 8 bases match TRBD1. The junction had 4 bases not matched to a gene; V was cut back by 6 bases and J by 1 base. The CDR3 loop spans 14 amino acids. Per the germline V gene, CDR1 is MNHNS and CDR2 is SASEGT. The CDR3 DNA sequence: TGTGCCAGCAGCGCGACAGGGGTCCAAGAGACCCAGTACTTC. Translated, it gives CASSATGVQETQYF.

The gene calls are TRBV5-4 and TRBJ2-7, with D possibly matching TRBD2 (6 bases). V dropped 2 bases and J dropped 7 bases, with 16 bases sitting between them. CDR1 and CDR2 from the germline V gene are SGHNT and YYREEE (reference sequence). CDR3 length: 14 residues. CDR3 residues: CASSFAGSAGEQYF. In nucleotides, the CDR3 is TGTGCCAGCAGCTTCGCGGGGTCCGCAGGGGAGCAGTACTTC.

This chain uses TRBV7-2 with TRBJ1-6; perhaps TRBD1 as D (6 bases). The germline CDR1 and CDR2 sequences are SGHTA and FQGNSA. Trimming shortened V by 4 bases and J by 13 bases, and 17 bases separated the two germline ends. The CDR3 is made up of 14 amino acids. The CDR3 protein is CASSWGGRRLPLHF. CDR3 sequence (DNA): TGTGCCAGCAGCTGGGGGGGCCGGAGGTTGCCCCTCCACTTT.

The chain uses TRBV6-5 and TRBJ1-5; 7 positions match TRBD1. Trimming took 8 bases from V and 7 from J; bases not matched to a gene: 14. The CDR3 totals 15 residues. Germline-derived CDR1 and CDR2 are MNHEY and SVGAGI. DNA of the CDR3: TGTGCCAGCGATGAGACAGGGAGGACAGACCAGCCCCAGCATTTT. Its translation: CASDETGRTDQPQHF.

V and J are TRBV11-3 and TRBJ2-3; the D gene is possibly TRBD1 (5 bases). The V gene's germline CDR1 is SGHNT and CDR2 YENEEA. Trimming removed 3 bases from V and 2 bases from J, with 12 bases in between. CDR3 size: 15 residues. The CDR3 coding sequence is TGTGCCAGCAGCTTTGGGGCTCTTTCCACAGATACGCAGTATTTT. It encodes CASSFGALSTDTQYF.

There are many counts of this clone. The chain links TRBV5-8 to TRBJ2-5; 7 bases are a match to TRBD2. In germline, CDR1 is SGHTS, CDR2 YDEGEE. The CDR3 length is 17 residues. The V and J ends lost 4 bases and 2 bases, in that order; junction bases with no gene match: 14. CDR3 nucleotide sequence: TGTGCCAGCAGCCCGGGCCAGCGGGGACTTATTCAAGAGACCCAGTACTTC. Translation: CASSPGQRGLIQETQYF.

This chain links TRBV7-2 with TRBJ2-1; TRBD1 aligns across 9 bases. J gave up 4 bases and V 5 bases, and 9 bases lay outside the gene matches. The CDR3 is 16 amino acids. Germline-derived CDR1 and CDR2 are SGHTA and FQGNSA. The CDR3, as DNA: TGTGCCAGCAGCCCAATACAGGGGGCGCGGTACAATGAGCAGTTCTTC. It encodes CASSPIQGARYNEQFF. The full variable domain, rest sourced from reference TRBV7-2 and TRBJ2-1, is GAGVSQSPSNKVTEKGKDVELRCDPISGHTALYWYRQSLGQGLEFLIYFQGNSAPDKSGLPSDRFSAERTGGSVSTLTIQRTQQEDSAVYLCASSPIQGARYNEQFFGPGTRLTVL.